This TCR beta chain was observed in a study of OX40 agonist ivuxolimab in advanced cancers. As for the study in general: Males comprised around four fifths of the group, whose mean age was about 61 years (range 23 to 79).

Trimming cost V 3 bases and J 5 bases, with 10 bases left between them. CDR1 is MDHEN, CDR2 SYDVKM, per germline. The CDR3 contains 14 residues. As to this clone: Its specificity is unknown.

Here immunoSEQ multiplex PCR was the method, and the copy in TCRdb shows in-frame clones only, minus some. Of roughly 63,000 clones listed, 80% to 85% were seen once; the top ten hold roughly 3.2%. Study results and caveats: Clones of CD4+ and CD8+ blood T cells grew by week 6 at doses of 0.1 to 3.0 mg/kg.

The sequences come from CD4+ or CD8+ T cells sorted from blood, collected in a trial of the OX40 agonist ivuxolimab. V gene TRBV28 combines with J gene TRBJ2-2, with a possible D match to TRBD2 (6 bases). The receptor's source is an adult with an advanced solid tumor such as melanoma, head and neck, liver or kidney cancer. The CDR3 region has the DNA TGTGCCAGCAGTTTCGGGGGTGGGACCGGGGAGCTGTTTTTT. Its protein is CASSFGGGTGELFF. The variable domain in full, completed from reference TRBV28 and TRBJ2-2, reads DVKVTQSSRYLVKRTGEKVFLECVQDMDHENMFWYRQDPGLGLRLIYFSYDVKMKEKGDIPEGYSVSREKKERFSLILESASTNQTSMYLCASSFGGGTGELFFGEGSRLTVL.